Each of the 11 T cell receptor beta chains below was sequenced from the same sample in a study of T cell responses to AZD1222 COVID-19 vaccine. Method: immunoSEQ multiplex PCR; TCRdb's copy keeps in-frame clones and lacks some. The sample has about 130,000 clones, over 90% seen once. The sample was peripheral blood, taken on day 0 of AZD1222 vaccination. These receptors originate from an adult in good health.

The V call is TRBV27, the J call TRBJ1-1; 9 nucleotides align to TRBD1. This CDR3 has 14 amino acids. V shed 6 bases, J shed 6 bases, and the junction held 8 bases outside the gene matches. The germline V gene encodes CDR1 MNHEY and CDR2 SMNVEV (reference sequence). This CDR3 reads CASSETGGRPEAFF. Here the CDR3 DNA reads TGTGCCAGCAGCGAGACAGGGGGTAGGCCTGAAGCTTTCTTT.

The V gene is TRBV9, the J gene TRBJ2-1, with 8 positions matching TRBD1. Germline CDR1 SGDLS, CDR2 YYNGEE. The CDR3 length is 15 residues. V lost 5 bases and J lost 1; bases outside the gene matches: 5. CDR3 sequence: CASSLTGGSYNEQFF. The CDR3 DNA reads as TGTGCCAGCAGTCTTACAGGGGGATCCTACAATGAGCAGTTCTTC. The complete variable domain, with remaining parts taken from reference TRBV9 and TRBJ2-1, reads DSGVTQTPKHLITATGQRVTLRCSPRSGDLSVYWYQQSLDQGLQFLIQYYNGEERAKGNILERFSAQQFPDLHSELNLSSLELGDSALYFCASSLTGGSYNEQFFGPGTRLTVL.

This chain links TRBV2 with TRBJ1-2, with a tentative D call TRBD1 (6 bases). V dropped 9 bases and J dropped 3 bases, with 20 bases sitting between them. CDR1 SNHLY and CDR2 FYNNEI come from the germline V gene. This CDR3 comprises 15 residues. CDR3 loop: CARPIGGALDYGYTF. CDR3 in DNA: TGTGCCAGGCCCATAGGGGGGGCGTTGGACTATGGCTACACCTTC.

A note on this clone: Mismatch with germline at one junction end may stem from a read error. The chain links TRBV5-3 to TRBJ1-5; D is uncertain. TRBV5-3 is reported as an ORF; its role is uncertain. This CDR3 has 19 residues. CDR3 sequence (DNA): TGTGCCAGAAGCTTGGAGGAAACTTTCGTTCGGAGTCCTAATCGGCCCCAGCATTTT. Translating it yields CARSLEETFVRSPNRPQHF.

The chain couples TRBV5-1 to TRBJ2-1; 12 bases agree with TRBD2. The CDR3 contains 18 residues. Per germline, CDR1 SGHRS and CDR2 YFSETQ. Losses at the gene ends were 1 base for V and 4 bases for J; bases not matched to a gene: 9. The CDR3 loop reads CASSLSPQTSGGYNEQFF. CDR3 sequence (DNA): TGCGCCAGCAGCTTGAGCCCCCAGACTAGCGGGGGTTACAATGAGCAGTTCTTC.

V is TRBV4-1 and J is TRBJ1-1; the D gene is possibly TRBD1 (6 bases). Deletions cut 2 bases from V and 3 bases from J, with 10 bases between. Looked up from germline, CDR1 is MGHRA and CDR2 is YSYEKL. CDR3 length: 14 amino acids. The CDR3 here is CASSQQGIDTEAFF. The CDR3 DNA reads as TGCGCCAGCAGCCAACAGGGGATCGACACTGAAGCTTTCTTT.

The V gene is TRBV6-5, the J gene TRBJ1-1; weak D call: TRBD1 (6 bases). The germline gives CDR1 MNHEY, CDR2 SVGAGI. V lost 2 bases and J 5 bases, leaving 15 bases between the germline ends. The CDR3 sequence is 15 residues long. The CDR3 spells CASSYGSFRGTEAFF. The CDR3 coding sequence is TGTGCCAGCAGTTACGGCAGCTTCAGGGGAACTGAAGCTTTCTTT.

V is TRBV2 and J is TRBJ1-2; D unclear. Trimming pared 1 base from V and 6 bases from J, leaving 9 bases between. The CDR3 contains 13 residues. Per germline, CDR1 SNHLY and CDR2 FYNNEI. CDR3 DNA: TGTGCCAGCAGTGAAGACAGCAGGAATGGCTACACCTTC. This codes for CASSEDSRNGYTF.

The chain employs TRBV7-8 and TRBJ1-5; TRBD1 might be the D (6 bases). The CDR3 has 14 residues. The V gene's germline CDR1 is SGHVS and CDR2 FQNEAQ. V lost 6 bases and J 5 bases, leaving 14 bases between the germline ends. The CDR3 sequence is CASSGGATDQPQHF. The CDR3 DNA follows: TGTGCCAGCAGTGGGGGCGCGACCGATCAGCCCCAGCATTTT.

The V and J genes are TRBV9 and TRBJ2-3; D ambiguous. Trimming left V 4 bases short and J 1 base short, with 7 bases between. CDR1 and CDR2 from the germline V gene are SGDLS and YYNGEE. The CDR3 covers 13 residues. The CDR3 loop is CASSRVGTDTQYF. The CDR3 DNA reads TGTGCCAGCAGCCGGGTGGGCACAGATACGCAGTATTTT.

In this sample, this clone turned up once. The rearrangement uses TRBV4-2 and TRBJ1-3; TRBD1 might be the D (5 bases). The CDR3 contains 13 residues. V lost 0 bases and J lost 11, with 11 bases in between. Germline CDR1 and CDR2: LGHNA and YNFKEQ. The CDR3 DNA follows: TGTGCCAGCAGCCAAGATGGGGCAGGGTCCATATATTTT. It is translated as CASSQDGAGSIYF.